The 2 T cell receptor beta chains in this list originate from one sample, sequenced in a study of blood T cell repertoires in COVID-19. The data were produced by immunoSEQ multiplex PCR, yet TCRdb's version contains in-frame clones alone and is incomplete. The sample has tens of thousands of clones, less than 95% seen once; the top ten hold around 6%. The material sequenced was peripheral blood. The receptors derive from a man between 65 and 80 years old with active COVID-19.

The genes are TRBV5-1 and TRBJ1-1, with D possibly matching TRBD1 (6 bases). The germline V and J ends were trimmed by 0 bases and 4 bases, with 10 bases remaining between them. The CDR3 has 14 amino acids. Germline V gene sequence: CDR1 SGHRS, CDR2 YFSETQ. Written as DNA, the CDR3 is TGCGCCAGCAGCTTGGGGACAGTGGGCACTGAAGCTTTCTTT. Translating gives CASSLGTVGTEAFF. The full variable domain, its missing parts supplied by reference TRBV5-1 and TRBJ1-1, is KAGVTQTPRYLIKTRGQQVTLSCSPISGHRSVSWYQQTPGQGLQFLFEYFSETQRNKGNFPGRFSGRQFSNSRSEMNVSTLELGDSALYLCASSLGTVGTEAFFGQGTRLTVV.

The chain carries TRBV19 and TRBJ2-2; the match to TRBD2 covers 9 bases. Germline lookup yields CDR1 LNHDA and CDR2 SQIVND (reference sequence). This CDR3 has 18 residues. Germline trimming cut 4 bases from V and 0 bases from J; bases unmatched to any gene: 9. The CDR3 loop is CASSTGGGGAANTGELFF. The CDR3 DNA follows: TGTGCCAGTAGTACTGGCGGCGGGGGGGCGGCGAACACCGGGGAGCTGTTTTTT.